This T cell receptor (beta chain) was obtained from a study of T-cell memory formation after mild COVID-19. Trimming cost V 2 bases and J 1 base, with 7 bases left between them. The CDR3 runs to 13 residues. Germline CDR1 reads SGHDT; CDR2 reads YYEEEE. Each CDR3 protein gets one entry after TCRdb re-called the 5' RACE reads with MiXCR. The sample shows 90,000 to 120,000 distinct CDR3 sequences, around 15% of them seen only once. The sample holds a few counts of this clonotype. The rearrangement links TRBV5-6 to TRBJ2-7; D remains ambiguous. The TCR originated in a man aged 18 to 29 who had mild COVID-19 (a few samples of this study predate the infection). Cell type and time point are not known. Material for sequencing was PBMCs or a T cell subset sorted from them (not recorded which). The CDR3 reads CASSFTSSYEQYF. CDR3 nucleotide sequence: TGTGCCAGCAGCTTTACCTCGTCCTACGAGCAGTACTTC.